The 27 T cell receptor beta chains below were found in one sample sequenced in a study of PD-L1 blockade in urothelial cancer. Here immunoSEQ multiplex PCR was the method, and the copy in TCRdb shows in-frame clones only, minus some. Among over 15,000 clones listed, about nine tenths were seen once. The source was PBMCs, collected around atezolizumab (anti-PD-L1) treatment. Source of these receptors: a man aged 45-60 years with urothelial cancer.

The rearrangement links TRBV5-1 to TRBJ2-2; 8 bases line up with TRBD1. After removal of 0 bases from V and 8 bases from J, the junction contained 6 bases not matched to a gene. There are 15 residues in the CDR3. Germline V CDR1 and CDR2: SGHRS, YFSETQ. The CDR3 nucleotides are TGCGCCAGCAGCTTGGCCGGACAGGGCCGAGGGGAGCTGTTTTTT. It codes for CASSLAGQGRGELFF.

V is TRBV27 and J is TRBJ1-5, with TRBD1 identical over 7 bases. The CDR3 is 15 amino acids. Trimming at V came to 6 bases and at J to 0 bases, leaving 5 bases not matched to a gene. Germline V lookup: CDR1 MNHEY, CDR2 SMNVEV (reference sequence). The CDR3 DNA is TGTGCCAGCAGCAGGGGGGATATTAGCAATCAGCCCCAGCATTTT. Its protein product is CASSRGDISNQPQHF.

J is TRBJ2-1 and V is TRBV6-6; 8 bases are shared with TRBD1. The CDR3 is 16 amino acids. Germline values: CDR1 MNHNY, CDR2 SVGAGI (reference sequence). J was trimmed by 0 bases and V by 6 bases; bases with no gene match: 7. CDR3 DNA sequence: TGTGCCAGCAGACACCCGACAGGGGTCTCCTACAATGAGCAGTTCTTC. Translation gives CASRHPTGVSYNEQFF.

The CDR3 DNA sequence: TGTGCCAGCAGCACGCAGGGACTAGCCAATGAGCAGTTCTTC. Translating gives CASSTQGLANEQFF. The gene calls are TRBV11-1 and TRBJ2-1, with 9 nucleotides matching TRBD2. The V and J ends lost 5 bases and 6 bases, in that order; junction bases with no gene match: 5. Germline V gene lookup returns CDR1 SGHAT and CDR2 FQDESV (reference sequence). The CDR3 runs 14 residues.

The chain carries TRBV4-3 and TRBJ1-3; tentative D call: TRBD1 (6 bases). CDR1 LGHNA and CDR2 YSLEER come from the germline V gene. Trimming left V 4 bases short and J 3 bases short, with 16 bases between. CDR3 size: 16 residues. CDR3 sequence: CASSRETGYRGNTIYF. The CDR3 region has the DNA TGCGCCAGCAGCCGGGAAACAGGGTATCGTGGAAACACCATATATTTT.

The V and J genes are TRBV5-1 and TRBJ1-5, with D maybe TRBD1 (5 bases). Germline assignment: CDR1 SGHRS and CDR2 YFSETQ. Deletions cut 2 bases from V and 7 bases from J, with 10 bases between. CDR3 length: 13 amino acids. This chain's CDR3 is CASSLDSRQPQHF. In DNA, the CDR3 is TGCGCCAGCAGCTTAGACAGTAGACAGCCCCAGCATTTT.

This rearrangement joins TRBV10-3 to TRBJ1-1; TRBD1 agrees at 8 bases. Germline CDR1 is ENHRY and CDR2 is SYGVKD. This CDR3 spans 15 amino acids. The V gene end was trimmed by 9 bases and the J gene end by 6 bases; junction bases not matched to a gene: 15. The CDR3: CAMRATGGAVAEAFF. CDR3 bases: TGTGCCATGCGGGCTACAGGGGGGGCGGTCGCTGAAGCTTTCTTT.

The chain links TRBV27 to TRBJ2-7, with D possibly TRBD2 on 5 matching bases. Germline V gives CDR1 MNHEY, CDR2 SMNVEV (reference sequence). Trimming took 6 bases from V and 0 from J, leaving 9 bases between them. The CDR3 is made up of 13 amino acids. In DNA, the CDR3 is TGTGCCAGCAGGACTACTCTCTCCTACGAGCAGTACTTC. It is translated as CASRTTLSYEQYF.

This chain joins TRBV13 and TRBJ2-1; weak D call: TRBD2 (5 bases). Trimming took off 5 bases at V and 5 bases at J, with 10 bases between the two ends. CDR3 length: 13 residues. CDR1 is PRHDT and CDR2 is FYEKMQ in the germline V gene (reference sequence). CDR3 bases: TGTGCCAGCAGCACGGCACTAGACAATGAGCAGTTCTTC. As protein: CASSTALDNEQFF.

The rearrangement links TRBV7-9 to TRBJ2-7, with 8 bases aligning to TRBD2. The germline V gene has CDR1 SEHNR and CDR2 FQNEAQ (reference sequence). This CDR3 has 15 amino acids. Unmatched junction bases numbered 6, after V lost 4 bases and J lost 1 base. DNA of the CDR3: TGTGCCAGCAGCTCCGCGGGGGGACGATCCTACGAGCAGTACTTC. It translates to CASSSAGGRSYEQYF.

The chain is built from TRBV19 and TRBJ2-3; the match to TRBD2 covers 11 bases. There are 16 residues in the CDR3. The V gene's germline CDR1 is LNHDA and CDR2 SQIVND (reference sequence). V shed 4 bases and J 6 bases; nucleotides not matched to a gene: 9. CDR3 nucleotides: TGTGCCAGTAGTAGACTAGCGGGACCCGGCGCGGATACGCAGTATTTT. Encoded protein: CASSRLAGPGADTQYF.

Written as DNA, the CDR3 is TGTGCCTGGAAACTCTATGGCTACACCTTC. Its translation: CAWKLYGYTF. This sequence joins TRBV30 and TRBJ1-2; D gene uncertain. The V end was cut by 4 bases, the J end by 4 bases, with 4 bases between. Germline assignment: CDR1 GTSNPN and CDR2 SVGIG (reference sequence). The CDR3 spans 10 residues. Based on the CDR3 plus reference TRBV30 and TRBJ1-2, the full variable domain is SQTIHQWPATLVQPVGSPLSLECTVEGTSNPNLYWYRQAAGRGLQLLFYSVGIGQISSEVPQNLSASRPQDRQFILSSKKLLLSDSGFYLCAWKLYGYTFGSGTRLTVV.

Written as DNA, the CDR3 is TGTGCCAGCAGCTTGAGTGGGGCTGGGATGGGGAGCAATCAGCCCCAGCATTTT. Amino acid sequence: CASSLSGAGMGSNQPQHF. This chain uses TRBV5-5 with TRBJ1-5, with D possibly being TRBD1 (5 bases). CDR1 and CDR2 from the germline V gene are SGHKS and YYEKEE (reference sequence). Trimming took 1 base from V and 1 from J, leaving 18 bases between them. The CDR3 consists of 18 residues.

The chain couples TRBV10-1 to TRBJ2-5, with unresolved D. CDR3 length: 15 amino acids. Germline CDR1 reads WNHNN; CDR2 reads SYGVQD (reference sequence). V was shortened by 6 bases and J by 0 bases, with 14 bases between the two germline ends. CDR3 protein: CASSPGTVDQETQYF. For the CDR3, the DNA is TGCGCCAGCAGCCCCGGTACGGTAGACCAAGAGACCCAGTACTTC.

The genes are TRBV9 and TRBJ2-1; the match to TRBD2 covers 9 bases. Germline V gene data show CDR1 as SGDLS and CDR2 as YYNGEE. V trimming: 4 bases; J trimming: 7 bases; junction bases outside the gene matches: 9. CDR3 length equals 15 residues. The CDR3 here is CASSRGAGGINEQFF. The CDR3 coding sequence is TGTGCCAGCAGCCGGGGAGCGGGGGGAATAAATGAGCAGTTCTTC.

CDR3: CASSHRTSRTFYEQYF. CDR3 sequence (DNA): TGTGCCAGCAGTCATAGGACTAGCCGCACGTTCTACGAGCAGTACTTC. The chain uses TRBV27 and TRBJ2-7; 8 positions agree with TRBD2. Germline V gene data show CDR1 as MNHEY and CDR2 as SMNVEV (reference sequence). V lost 5 bases, J lost 3 bases, and 12 bases stayed unmatched. This CDR3 comprises 16 residues.

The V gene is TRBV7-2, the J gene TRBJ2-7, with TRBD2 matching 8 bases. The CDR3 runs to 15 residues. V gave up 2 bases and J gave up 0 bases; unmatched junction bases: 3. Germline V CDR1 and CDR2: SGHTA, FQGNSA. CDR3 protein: CASSLSGTSSYEQYF. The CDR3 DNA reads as TGTGCCAGCAGCTTATCCGGGACTAGCTCCTACGAGCAGTACTTC.

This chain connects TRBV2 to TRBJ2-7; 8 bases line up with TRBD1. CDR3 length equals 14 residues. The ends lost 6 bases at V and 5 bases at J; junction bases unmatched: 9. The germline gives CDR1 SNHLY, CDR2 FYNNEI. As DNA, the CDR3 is TGTGCCAGCAGCGAGGGCAGGGGGCGCGACGAGCAGTACTTC. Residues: CASSEGRGRDEQYF.

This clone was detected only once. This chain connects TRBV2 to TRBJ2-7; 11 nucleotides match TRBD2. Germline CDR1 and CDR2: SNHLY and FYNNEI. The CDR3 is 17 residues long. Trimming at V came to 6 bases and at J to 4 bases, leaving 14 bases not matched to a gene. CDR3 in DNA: TGTGCCAGCAGGGAGGGACTAGCGGCTCTATTGGGGTACGAGCAGTACTTC. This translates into CASREGLAALLGYEQYF.

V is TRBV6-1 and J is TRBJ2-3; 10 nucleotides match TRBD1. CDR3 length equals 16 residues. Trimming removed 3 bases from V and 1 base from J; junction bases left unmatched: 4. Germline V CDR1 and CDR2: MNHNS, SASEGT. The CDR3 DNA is TGTGCCAGCAGTGAGGAAGGGACAGGGGGCACAGATACGCAGTATTTT. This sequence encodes CASSEEGTGGTDTQYF.

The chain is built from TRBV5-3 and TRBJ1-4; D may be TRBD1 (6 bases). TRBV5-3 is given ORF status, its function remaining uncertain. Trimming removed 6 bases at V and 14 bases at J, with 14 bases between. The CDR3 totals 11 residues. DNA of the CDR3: TGTGCCAGAAAATCCGGGACACGTCTGTTTTTT. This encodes CARKSGTRLFF.

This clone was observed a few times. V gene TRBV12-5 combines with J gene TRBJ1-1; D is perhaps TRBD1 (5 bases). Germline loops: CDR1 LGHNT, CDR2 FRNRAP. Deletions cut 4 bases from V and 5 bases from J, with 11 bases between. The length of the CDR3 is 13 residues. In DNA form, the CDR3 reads TGTGCTAGTGGTTCCTGGGGGGGGACTGAAGCTTTCTTT. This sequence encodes CASGSWGGTEAFF.

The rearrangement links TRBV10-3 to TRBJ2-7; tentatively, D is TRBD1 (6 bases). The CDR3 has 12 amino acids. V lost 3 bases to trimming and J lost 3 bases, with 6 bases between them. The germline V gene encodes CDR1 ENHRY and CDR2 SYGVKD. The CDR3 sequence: CAISEQGYEQYF. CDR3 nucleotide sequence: TGTGCCATCAGTGAACAGGGCTACGAGCAGTACTTC.

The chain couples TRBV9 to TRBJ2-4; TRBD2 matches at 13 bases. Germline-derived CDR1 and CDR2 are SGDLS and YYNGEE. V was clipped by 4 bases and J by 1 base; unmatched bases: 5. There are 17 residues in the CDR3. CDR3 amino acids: CASSPTSGRNAKNIQYF. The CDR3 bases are TGTGCCAGCAGCCCGACTAGCGGGAGGAATGCCAAAAACATTCAGTACTTC.

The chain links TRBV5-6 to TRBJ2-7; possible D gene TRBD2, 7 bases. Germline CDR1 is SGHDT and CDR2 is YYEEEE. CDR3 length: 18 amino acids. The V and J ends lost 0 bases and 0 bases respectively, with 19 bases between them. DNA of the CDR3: TGTGCCAGCAGCTTGGGGGAGACAAGGCGGGGGCCCTCCTACGAGCAGTACTTC. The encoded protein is CASSLGETRRGPSYEQYF.

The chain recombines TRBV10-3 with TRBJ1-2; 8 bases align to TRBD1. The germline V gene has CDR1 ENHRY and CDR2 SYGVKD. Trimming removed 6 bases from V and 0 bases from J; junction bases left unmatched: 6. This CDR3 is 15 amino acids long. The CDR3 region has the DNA TGTGCCATCAGGACAGGGGCGGCTTCTAACTATGGCTACACCTTC. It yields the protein CAIRTGAASNYGYTF.

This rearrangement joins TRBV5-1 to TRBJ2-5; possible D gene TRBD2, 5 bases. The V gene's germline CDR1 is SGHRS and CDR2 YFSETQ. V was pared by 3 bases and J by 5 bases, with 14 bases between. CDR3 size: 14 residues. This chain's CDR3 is CASSWTRRTETQYF. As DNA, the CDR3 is TGCGCCAGCAGCTGGACTCGCAGGACGGAGACCCAGTACTTC.